Given below is one T cell receptor (beta chain) in context. This clonotype was seen only a few times. The antigen this receptor binds is unknown. Per-nucleotide qualities are absent, and no much larger clonotype sits a single base away. This record belongs to a study of post-analysis software for immune sequencing data (dated by TCRdb to the mid-2010s). About the study as a whole: The recorded disease courses included relapsing-remitting, secondary progressive and progressive-relapsing multiple sclerosis, and some patients had no subtype annotation. A subset of samples was prepared in parallel using single-end sample barcoding, then pooled and co-amplified after Illumina adapter ligation. The patient repertoires were set against ten to eleven previously published healthy control repertoires from donors whose ages ranged from roughly 6 to 26 years. Findings and caveats that apply to the study as a whole: Patients showed significantly higher frequencies than controls for about 5 TRBV segments, among them TRBV5-6, TRBV5-1 and TRBV20-1. The multiple sclerosis patient group was slightly younger than the control group. Multiple sclerosis patients had significantly lower normalized Chao1 diversity than controls, a result that suggests substantial peripheral T-cell clonal expansion. Strong co-clustering of samples prepared in the same batch was shown by direct clustering with F measure, prompting a batch-effect correction.

Library preparation employed PCR. The listed sequencing device is Illumina HiSeq 2500. To reduce PCR and sequencing biases, unique molecular identifiers were incorporated into the TCR beta cDNA libraries. Some 500,000 cDNA molecules were obtained for every 1 to 10 million input T cells, so each molecule roughly corresponded to one T cell. The patient libraries were prepared and sequenced using the same protocol as the earlier healthy control dataset. Samples belonging to the same batch were prepared together, multiplexed and sequenced on a shared HiSeq lane. The source study handled its data this way. MIGEC handled the raw barcoded reads, throwing out single-read molecular identifier groups before consensus assembly and CDR3 extraction. Clonotype tables were post-analysed with VDJtools, and diversity was normalized by down-sampling all datasets to the smallest sample size. To correct batch-related cross-sample contamination, repertoire overlap clustering matched CDR3 amino acid sequences but not nucleotide sequences. TCRdb reprocessing: public reads trimmed at Q25 with fastp, clones called with MiXCR, in-frame beta chains kept. Records with the same CDR3 protein are collapsed into one entry carrying the most frequent genes and DNA. The V and J calls here are based on TCRdb, not the publication. Counted in this sample were 400,000 to 500,000 distinct CDR3 sequences; about 40% of them appeared once. Jointly, the top ten make up around 8% of the sample.

To demonstrate the VDJtools post-analysis software, TCR beta repertoires were profiled from the peripheral blood of about 14 young patients with multiple sclerosis. Multiple sclerosis patients were children and adolescents aged about 6 to 15 years. Via the germline V gene, CDR1 is KGHSH and CDR2 LQKENI. Spanning cysteine to phenylalanine, the CDR3 consists of 12 amino acids. The DNA shown is the 36-base CDR3, in frame from base 1. V gives up 2 bases and J gives up 5 bases, and the segment between their germline ends measures 7 bases. The chain is made from TRBV18 and TRBJ2-7, with the D gene not confidently named. This sequence was found in a girl aged 2 to 9 with multiple sclerosis. Sequences were obtained from blood. For the CDR3, the sequence is CASSPDVNEQYF. The DNA reads TGTGCCAGCTCACCAGATGTAAACGAGCAGTACTTC.